Shown below are 27 T cell receptor beta chains from a single sample sequenced in a study of CXCR3-negative and CXCR3-positive naive CD8 T cells. Whole-study findings and limits: Relative to CXCR3-negative naive cells, CXCR3-positive naive cells had more hydrophobic TRB CDR3s.

5' RACE that incorporated UMI labels was used to prepare the TRB cDNA libraries. From the 5' RACE reads, TCRdb lists one entry per CDR3 protein and no DNA. This listing includes 150,000 to 160,000 distinct CDR3 sequences. For these TCRs, the target antigens are not known. The sample was naive CXCR3+ CD8+ T cells from blood. Described subset: CD45RO-CCR7+CD27+CD95- naive CD8+ T cells expressing CXCR3 (TNR3+). The source is a human donor in good health. Some clones in this sample may be carry-over from other donors' samples.

This chain links TRBV14 with TRBJ1-1. CDR1 and CDR2 from the germline V gene are SGHDN and FVKESK. The CDR3 extends over 14 amino acids. The CDR3 spells CASSQVRLNTEAFF.

This sequence joins TRBV12-3 or TRBV12-4 and TRBJ2-1; TCRdb lists TRBD1, though no DNA is available to test this call. The CDR3 spans 16 residues. The CDR3 sequence: CASSFIGQGSYNEQFF.

The rearrangement links TRBV5-1 to TRBJ1-4. The V gene's germline CDR1 is SGHRS and CDR2 YFSETQ. The CDR3 spans 15 residues. CDR3 region: CASSLWGYDNEKLFF.

The chain is built from TRBV7-9 and TRBJ2-1; the TCRdb call, TRBD2, lacks DNA for checking. The germline V gene encodes CDR1 SEHNR and CDR2 FQNEAQ (reference sequence). The CDR3 loop spans 17 amino acids. This chain's CDR3 is CASSFKREGHIQSEQFF.

The gene calls are TRBV29-1 and TRBJ2-1; TCRdb proposes TRBD1, but this gene call is untestable without DNA. The V gene's germline CDR1 is SQVTM and CDR2 ANQGSEA. The CDR3 is 13 amino acids. CDR3 region: CSVVGGPRNEQFF.

The genes are TRBV7-9 and TRBJ2-1; TCRdb's assignment of TRBD1 cannot be checked, as there is no DNA. The CDR3 contains 20 residues. The germline CDR1 and CDR2 sequences are SEHNR and FQNEAQ (reference sequence). CDR3 residues: CASSPRTGAVVRDNNNEQFF.

V usage is TRBV7-9 and J usage is TRBJ2-1; TCRdb designates TRBD2, a call that cannot be tested without DNA. Germline assignment: CDR1 SEHNR and CDR2 FQNEAQ (reference sequence). The CDR3 extends over 15 amino acids. CDR3 in amino acids: CASSNSGRGFNEQFF.

The J gene is TRBJ2-2, the V gene TRBV12-3 or TRBV12-4; TCRdb indicates TRBD1, and absent DNA this call remains unverified. The CDR3 is made up of 17 amino acids. The CDR3 spells CASSLSMQGQGAGELFF.

The V and J genes are TRBV28 and TRBJ2-7; TCRdb's D gene call, TRBD2, goes unchecked for lack of DNA. CDR3 length: 13 residues. The germline V gene has CDR1 MDHEN and CDR2 SYDVKM. The chain's CDR3 is CASSLTSDNEQYF.

V gene TRBV7-9 combines with J gene TRBJ2-5; TCRdb's D gene call, TRBD1, goes unchecked for lack of DNA. Germline CDR1 reads SEHNR; CDR2 reads FQNEAQ (reference sequence). The CDR3 spans 15 residues. The CDR3 loop reads CASSFTTGGAETQYF.

V gene TRBV20-1 combines with J gene TRBJ2-1; the TCRdb D gene call, TRBD2, has no DNA to confirm it. Germline V lookup: CDR1 DFQATT, CDR2 SNEGSKA (reference sequence). The CDR3 is 14 residues long. CDR3 loop: CSATGTRAYNEQFF.

The J gene is TRBJ1-1, the V gene TRBV19. The germline CDR1 and CDR2 sequences are LNHDA and SQIVND (reference sequence). The CDR3 consists of 13 residues. CDR3 residues: CASIEGFGTEAFF.

The V call is TRBV12-3 or TRBV12-4, the J call TRBJ1-2; TCRdb's D gene call, TRBD1, goes unchecked for lack of DNA. This CDR3 has 13 residues. The CDR3: CASSPTEGYGYTF.

The rearrangement links TRBV9 to TRBJ2-5; TCRdb gives TRBD2 as the D gene, but with no DNA this cannot be confirmed. The CDR3 covers 16 residues. Looked up from germline, CDR1 is SGDLS and CDR2 is YYNGEE. This chain's CDR3 is CASSVGASGGVETQYF.

The chain carries TRBV7-8 and TRBJ2-2. The length of the CDR3 is 14 residues. From germline, CDR1 is SGHVS and CDR2 FQNEAQ. CDR3 sequence reads: CASSPRGYRGELFF.

The V and J genes are TRBV12-3 or TRBV12-4 and TRBJ2-5. CDR3 length: 16 residues. This chain's CDR3 is CASSLHQVGAQETQYF.

The chain links TRBV5-6 to TRBJ2-2. CDR1 SGHDT and CDR2 YYEEEE come from the germline V gene. CDR3 length: 15 residues. The CDR3 spells CASSLAGSNTGELFF.

V is TRBV7-6 and J is TRBJ1-2. CDR3 size: 13 residues. Germline lookup yields CDR1 SGHVS and CDR2 FNYEAQ. The CDR3 is CASSPASFGGYTF.

The chain recombines TRBV15 with TRBJ1-2; TCRdb picks TRBD1, but there is no DNA to check that call. The CDR3 totals 12 residues. CDR1 LNHNV and CDR2 YYDKDF come from the germline V gene (reference sequence). This chain's CDR3 is CATRPGTAILFF.

This sequence joins TRBV5-1 and TRBJ1-2; checking the TCRdb D call of TRBD1 is not possible without DNA. This CDR3 contains 14 residues. CDR1 and CDR2 (germline): SGHRS, YFSETQ. CDR3 residues: CASSWTGGNYGYTF. The entire variable domain, with the rest obtained from reference TRBV5-1 and TRBJ1-2, is as follows: KAGVTQTPRYLIKTRGQQVTLSCSPISGHRSVSWYQQTPGQGLQFLFEYFSETQRNKGNFPGRFSGRQFSNSRSEMNVSTLELGDSALYLCASSWTGGNYGYTFGSGTRLTVV.

The chain carries TRBV25-1 and TRBJ2-1. Germline CDR1 MGHDK, CDR2 SYGVNS. CDR3 length equals 16 residues. CDR3 sequence reads: CASSESMMGLNNEQFF.

The chain links TRBV7-3 to TRBJ2-3. The CDR3 contains 13 residues. In germline, CDR1 is SGHTA, CDR2 FQGTGA. The CDR3 is CASSTLATDTQYF.

The chain is built from TRBV20-1 and TRBJ1-4. The CDR3 covers 18 residues. Per the germline V gene, CDR1 is DFQATT and CDR2 is SNEGSKA (reference sequence). The CDR3 reads CSARGTPDTAMGNEKLFF.

The CDR3 sequence: CSVESEGQETQYF. This chain connects TRBV29-1 to TRBJ2-5; without DNA, the TCRdb call of TRBD2 cannot be checked. Germline V CDR1 and CDR2: SQVTM, ANQGSEA. CDR3 size: 13 residues.

The V gene is TRBV5-4, the J gene TRBJ2-7. The germline CDR1 and CDR2 sequences are SGHNT and YYREEE (reference sequence). The CDR3 covers 15 residues. CDR3 protein: CASSLGRAPSYEQYF.

The V and J genes are TRBV7-9 and TRBJ2-5; as DNA is missing, the TRBD2 call by TCRdb cannot be tested. This CDR3 is 16 amino acids long. Germline V gene data show CDR1 as SEHNR and CDR2 as FQNEAQ (reference sequence). This chain's CDR3 is CASTTLIAGDRETQYF.

This sequence joins TRBV27 and TRBJ2-1. CDR1 is MNHEY, CDR2 SMNVEV, per germline (reference sequence). This CDR3 is 11 amino acids long. The CDR3 loop reads CASSHYNEQFF.